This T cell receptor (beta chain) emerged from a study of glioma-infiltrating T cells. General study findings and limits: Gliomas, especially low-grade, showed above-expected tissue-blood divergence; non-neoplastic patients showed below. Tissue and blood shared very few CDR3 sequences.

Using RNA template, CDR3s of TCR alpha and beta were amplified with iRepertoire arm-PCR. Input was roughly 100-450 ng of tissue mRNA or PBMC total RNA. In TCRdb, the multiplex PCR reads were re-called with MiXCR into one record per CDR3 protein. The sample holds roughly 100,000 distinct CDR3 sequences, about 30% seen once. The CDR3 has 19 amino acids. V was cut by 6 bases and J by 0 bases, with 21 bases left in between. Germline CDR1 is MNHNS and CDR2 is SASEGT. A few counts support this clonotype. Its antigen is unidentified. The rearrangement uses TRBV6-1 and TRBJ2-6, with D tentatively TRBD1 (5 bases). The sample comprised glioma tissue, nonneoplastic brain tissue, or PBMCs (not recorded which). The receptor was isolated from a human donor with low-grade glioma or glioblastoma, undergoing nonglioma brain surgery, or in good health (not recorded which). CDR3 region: CASRPRFTGVLSGANVLTF. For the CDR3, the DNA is TGTGCCAGCAGGCCGAGATTCACAGGAGTACTCTCTGGGGCCAACGTCCTGACTTTC.